Listed below are T cell receptor beta chains from one sample, sequenced in a study of T cells after posttransplantation cyclophosphamide. Sequencing was performed with immunoSEQ multiplex PCR; in TCRdb, only in-frame clones are kept and a portion is missing. Seen here are roughly 9,900 clones, more than 75% observed once, and the top ten hold 27%. The sequenced sample was CD4+ T cells sorted from PBMCs, obtained after allogeneic stem cell transplant with posttransplant cyclophosphamide. The receptors originated from a male patient younger than 45 who received an allogeneic stem cell transplant from a related donor, was CMV-positive, and had acute GVHD only. Some T cells may be supplied by the graft donor. CDR3s include the opening cysteine and the closing phenylalanine or tryptophan. Fields, in order: clone size, V gene, D gene, J gene, CDR3 DNA, CDR3 protein. A D gene is named only where the DNA matches it firmly. A row's size may be missing; if present it is once, few, many or a size class.

>.|TRBV9|TRBD1|TRBJ2-7
TGTGCCAGCAGCGTAGAGAGGACAGGCTCCGAGCAGTACTTC
CASSVERTGSEQYF
>medium-sized|TRBV30|.|TRBJ1-1
TGTGCCTGGAGTGAACAGGCTGTCCCCCTTTTT
CAWSEQAVPLF
>.|TRBV7-2|TRBD1|TRBJ2-7
TGTGCCAGCAGCGCAGACAGGGGGGCCTACGAGCAGTACTTC
CASSADRGAYEQYF
>.|TRBV4-2|.|TRBJ1-1
TGTGCCAGCAGCCAAGATCGACAGACCCTGAACACTGAAGCTTTCTTT
CASSQDRQTLNTEAFF
>.|TRBV10-3|TRBD1|TRBJ2-7
TGTGCCATCAGGACAGGGGGCTACGAGCAGTACTTC
CAIRTGGYEQYF
>.|TRBV4-2|.|TRBJ1-5
TGTGCCAGCAGCCAATTCCAGGATCAGCCCCAGCATTTT
CASSQFQDQPQHF
>.|TRBV7-8|TRBD1|TRBJ2-1
TGTGCCAGCAGCTATATACAGGGGCCGGGTGAGCAGTTCTTC
CASSYIQGPGEQFF
>.|TRBV7-2|.|TRBJ1-5
TGTGCCAGCAGCCGGACAAGAAATCAGCCCCAGCATTTT
CASSRTRNQPQHF
>.|TRBV5-1|.|TRBJ1-3
TGCGCCAGTCACGAGGGGGCTGGAAACACCATATATTTT
CASHEGAGNTIYF
>.|TRBV5-1|.|TRBJ2-6
TGCGCCAGCAGCTCCAAGGAGGGAGCCCCCCTCTCTGGGGCCAACGTCCTGACTTTC
CASSSKEGAPLSGANVLTF
>.|TRBV7-2|.|TRBJ2-7
TGTGCCAGCAGCTCCAGTTTCTACGAGCAGTACTTC
CASSSSFYEQYF
>.|TRBV7-3|.|TRBJ2-3
TGTGCCAGCAGCCCCCGAGGAGGGGGGGCCTCTAGCACAGATACGCAGTATTTT
CASSPRGGGASSTDTQYF
>.|TRBV11-2|TRBD1|TRBJ1-6
TGTGCCAGCAGCTTAACAGGGGCCAATTCACCCCTCCACTTT
CASSLTGANSPLHF
>few|TRBV5-5|TRBD2|TRBJ2-1
TGCGCCAGCAGCCATTTAGCGGGGGGGCCGTATGAGCAGTTCTTC
CASSHLAGGPYEQFF
>.|TRBV9|.|TRBJ1-6
TGTGCCAGCAGCGTAGGGGGCAGGGATAATTCACCCCTCCACTTT
CASSVGGRDNSPLHF
>.|TRBV5-1|TRBD1|TRBJ1-6
TGCGCCAGCAGCTTGGACCCCAACCCGGGACAGAATTCACCCCTCCACTTT
CASSLDPNPGQNSPLHF
>.|TRBV7-2|TRBD1|TRBJ1-2
TGTGCCAGCAGCTTCCTAGGGACAGGGGGCCACTATGGCTACACCTTC
CASSFLGTGGHYGYTF
>.|TRBV6-6|TRBD1|TRBJ1-3
TGTGCCAGCAGTCGGACAGGAAGGACTTCCATATATTTT
CASSRTGRTSIYF
>.|TRBV11-1|.|TRBJ1-4
TGTGCCAGCAGCTTACAGGCAACTAATGAAAAACTGTTTTTT
CASSLQATNEKLFF
>few|TRBV29-1|TRBD1|TRBJ1-3
TGCAGCGGGGGACAGGGGTTTGGAAACACCATATATTTT
CSGGQGFGNTIYF
>.|TRBV7-8|.|TRBJ1-5
TGTGCCAGCAGCTTAGTGTCAGTAAATAGCAATCAGCCCCAGCATTTT
CASSLVSVNSNQPQHF
>few|TRBV4-3|.|TRBJ2-3
TGCGCCAGCAGCCCCGGGGGGCAGATAACCCGCACAGATACGCAGTATTTT
CASSPGGQITRTDTQYF
>.|TRBV6-5|.|TRBJ1-3
TGTGCCAGCAGTTACAGCGGAAGCTCTGGAAACACCATATATTTT
CASSYSGSSGNTIYF
>.|TRBV5-6|.|TRBJ2-5
TGTGCCAGCAGGGGGGCTGGCGGGGGACAAGAGACCCAGTACTTC
CASRGAGGGQETQYF
>once|TRBV5-6|TRBD1|TRBJ1-1
TGTGCCAGCAGCTCCTGGACAGGGGGCGCGAACACTGAAGCTTTCTTT
CASSSWTGGANTEAFF
>.|TRBV4-1|.|TRBJ2-2
TGCGCCAGCAGGATTAAAGGGGACACCGGGGAGCTGTTTTTT
CASRIKGDTGELFF